The clone carrying this TCR beta chain was seen once. Its specificity is not known. These data are taken from a study of T cells in Graves' hyperthyroidism and ophthalmopathy. The study's findings and limits: With a median lead of approximately 6.4 months before onset, the model predicted ophthalmopathy.

RNA transcripts yielded amplified TCR beta CDR3 regions. Carried out on the TCR CDR3, a first-round RT-PCR used the HTBI primer set. MiXCR, applied by TCRdb to the multiplex PCR reads, yields one record per CDR3 protein. The sample shows over 700,000 distinct CDR3 sequences, roughly a third of them seen only once. The study defined stable Graves' hyperthyroidism as no ophthalmopathy progression within 18 months. The TCR sequence derives from a woman in her thirties or forties with Graves' hyperthyroidism. Material: blood.

DNA of the CDR3: TGTGCCAGCAGTGCTGGACTAGCGGGAGGAGGGACCGGGGAGCTGTTTTTT. It is translated as CASSAGLAGGGTGELFF. The V call is TRBV25-1, the J call TRBJ2-2, with 14 positions matching TRBD2. This CDR3 spans 17 amino acids. The ends lost 4 bases at V and 5 bases at J; junction bases unmatched: 6. CDR1 is MGHDK and CDR2 is SYGVNS in the germline V gene.